Listed below are T cell receptor beta chains from one sample, sequenced in a study of T cell responses to AZD1222 COVID-19 vaccine. Clones were read by immunoSEQ multiplex PCR, and TCRdb kept only the in-frame ones, dropping some. This table has tens of thousands of clones, roughly nine tenths appearing once. The sample was peripheral blood, taken on day 0 of AZD1222 vaccination. The receptors originated from an adult in good health. CDR3s include the opening cysteine and the closing phenylalanine or tryptophan. Each record gives: CDR3 length, clone size, J gene, D gene, V gene, CDR3 protein, CDR3 DNA. The D gene is left open where the match is weak. Only some rows state a clone size, as once, few, many or a class for expanded clones.

>14|NA|TRBJ2-5|NA|TRBV18
CASSPPASMQTQYF
TGTGCCAGCTCACCACCGGCTAGTATGCAGACCCAGTACTTC
>15|NA|TRBJ1-2|NA|TRBV5-1
CASSLEGRVDYGYTF
TGCGCCAGCAGCTTGGAGGGTCGGGTCGACTATGGCTACACCTTC
>12|NA|TRBJ2-3|NA|TRBV10-3
CAISGGSDTQYF
TGTGCCATCAGTGGTGGGTCGGATACGCAGTATTTT
>15|NA|TRBJ2-1|NA|TRBV13
CASSFSVSSYNEQFF
TGTGCCAGCAGCTTCAGCGTGAGCTCCTACAATGAGCAGTTCTTC
>14|NA|TRBJ1-2|TRBD1|TRBV30
CAWRGTGALYGYTF
TGTGCCTGGAGGGGGACAGGAGCCCTCTATGGCTACACCTTC
>16|NA|TRBJ2-3|NA|TRBV23-1
CASSQTGTPSTDTQYF
TGCGCCAGCAGCCAAACCGGGACACCTAGCACAGATACGCAGTATTTT
>13|NA|TRBJ1-2|NA|TRBV28
CASSPTGGYGYTF
TGTGCCAGCAGCCCCACGGGGGGGTATGGCTACACCTTC
>16|NA|TRBJ2-7|TRBD2|TRBV7-9
CASSSTSGSRSYEQYF
TGTGCCAGCAGCTCTACTAGCGGGAGTCGCTCCTACGAGCAGTACTTC
>14|once|TRBJ1-2|NA|TRBV4-2
CASSQDTGNYGYTF
TGTGCCAGCAGCCAAGATACGGGTAACTATGGCTACACCTTC
>15|NA|TRBJ1-1|NA|TRBV7-9
CASSFYPGENTEAFF
TGTGCCAGCAGCTTTTATCCAGGGGAGAACACTGAAGCTTTCTTT
>14|NA|TRBJ1-6|NA|TRBV5-1
CASSLTSRNSPLHF
TGCGCCAGCAGCTTGACTTCGCGGAATTCACCCCTCCACTTT